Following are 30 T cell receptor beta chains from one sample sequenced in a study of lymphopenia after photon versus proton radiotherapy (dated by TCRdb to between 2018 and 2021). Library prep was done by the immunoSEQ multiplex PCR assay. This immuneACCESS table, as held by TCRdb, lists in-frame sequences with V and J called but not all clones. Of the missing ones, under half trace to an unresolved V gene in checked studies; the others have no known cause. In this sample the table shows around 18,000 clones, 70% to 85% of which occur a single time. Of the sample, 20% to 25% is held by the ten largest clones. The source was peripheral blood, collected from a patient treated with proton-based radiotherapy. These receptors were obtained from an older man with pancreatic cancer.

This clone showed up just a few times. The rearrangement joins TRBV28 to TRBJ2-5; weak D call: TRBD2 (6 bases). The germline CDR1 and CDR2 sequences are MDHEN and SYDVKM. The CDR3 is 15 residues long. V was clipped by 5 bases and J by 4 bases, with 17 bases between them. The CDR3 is CASSPRDLRRETQYF. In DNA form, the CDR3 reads TGTGCCAGCAGTCCCCGGGACTTGCGGAGAGAGACCCAGTACTTC. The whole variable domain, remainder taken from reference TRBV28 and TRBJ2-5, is DVKVTQSSRYLVKRTGEKVFLECVQDMDHENMFWYRQDPGLGLRLIYFSYDVKMKEKGDIPEGYSVSREKKERFSLILESASTNQTSMYLCASSPRDLRRETQYFGPGTRLLVL.

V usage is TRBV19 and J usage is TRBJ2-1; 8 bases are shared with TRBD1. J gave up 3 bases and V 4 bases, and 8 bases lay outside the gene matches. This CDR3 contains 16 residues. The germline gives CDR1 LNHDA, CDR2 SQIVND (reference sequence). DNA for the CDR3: TGTGCCAGTAGTACCTTAGGACAGGGAGGCTACAATGAGCAGTTCTTC. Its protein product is CASSTLGQGGYNEQFF. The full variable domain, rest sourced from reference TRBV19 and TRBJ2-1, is DGGITQSPKYLFRKEGQNVTLSCEQNLNHDAMYWYRQDPGQGLRLIYYSQIVNDFQKGDIAEGYSVSREKKESFPLTVTSAQKNPTAFYLCASSTLGQGGYNEQFFGPGTRLTVL.

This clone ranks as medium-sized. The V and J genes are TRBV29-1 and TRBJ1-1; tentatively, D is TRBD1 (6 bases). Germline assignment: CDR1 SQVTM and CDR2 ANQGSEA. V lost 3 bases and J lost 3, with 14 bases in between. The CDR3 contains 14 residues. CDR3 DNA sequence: TGCAGCGTTGATACCAGCGGACAGCACACTGAAGCTTTCTTT. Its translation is CSVDTSGQHTEAFF.

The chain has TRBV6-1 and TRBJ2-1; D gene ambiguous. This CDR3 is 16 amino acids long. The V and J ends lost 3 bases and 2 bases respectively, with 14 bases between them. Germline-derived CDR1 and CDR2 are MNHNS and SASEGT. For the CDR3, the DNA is TGTGCCAGCAGTGACCCAGCCGGGCCTACCTACAATGAGCAGTTCTTC. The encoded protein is CASSDPAGPTYNEQFF.

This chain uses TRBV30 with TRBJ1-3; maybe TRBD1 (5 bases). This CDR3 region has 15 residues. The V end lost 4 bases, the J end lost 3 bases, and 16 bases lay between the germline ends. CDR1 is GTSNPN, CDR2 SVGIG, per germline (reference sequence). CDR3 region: CAWNLRGLHGNTIYF. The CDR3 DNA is TGTGCCTGGAACCTTAGGGGCCTTCATGGAAACACCATATATTTT.

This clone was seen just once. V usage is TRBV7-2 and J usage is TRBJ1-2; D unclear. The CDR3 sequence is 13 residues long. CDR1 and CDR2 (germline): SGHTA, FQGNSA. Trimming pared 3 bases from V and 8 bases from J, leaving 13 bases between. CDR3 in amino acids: CASSLGARTGYTF. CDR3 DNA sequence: TGTGCCAGCAGCTTGGGAGCAAGGACCGGCTACACCTTC.

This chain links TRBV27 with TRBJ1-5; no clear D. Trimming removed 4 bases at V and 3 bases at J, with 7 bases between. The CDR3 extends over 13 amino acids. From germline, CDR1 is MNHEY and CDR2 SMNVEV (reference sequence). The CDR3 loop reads CASSYGTNQPQHF. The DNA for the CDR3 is TGTGCCAGCAGTTACGGAACCAATCAGCCCCAGCATTTT.

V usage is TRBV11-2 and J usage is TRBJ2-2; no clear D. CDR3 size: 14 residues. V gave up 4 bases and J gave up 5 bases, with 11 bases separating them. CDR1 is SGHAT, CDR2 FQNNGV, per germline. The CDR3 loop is CASSSPLVTGELFF. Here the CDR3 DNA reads TGTGCCAGCAGCTCTCCATTAGTTACCGGGGAGCTGTTTTTT.

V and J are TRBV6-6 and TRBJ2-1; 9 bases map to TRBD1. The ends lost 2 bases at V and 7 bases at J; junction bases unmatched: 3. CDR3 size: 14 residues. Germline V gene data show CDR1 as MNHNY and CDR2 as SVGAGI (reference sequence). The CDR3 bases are TGTGCCAGCAGTTACGGGACAGGGTTAAATGAGCAGTTCTTC. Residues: CASSYGTGLNEQFF.

As DNA, the CDR3 is TGTGCCAGCAGCTTGGTCCCCGGACAGGCTGCCTACGAGCAGTACTTC. Encoded protein: CASSLVPGQAAYEQYF. This sequence joins TRBV5-6 and TRBJ2-7; TRBD1 agrees at 7 bases. CDR1 and CDR2 from the germline V gene are SGHDT and YYEEEE. V was pared by 0 bases and J by 2 bases, with 8 bases of the junction left unmatched. This CDR3 contains 16 residues.

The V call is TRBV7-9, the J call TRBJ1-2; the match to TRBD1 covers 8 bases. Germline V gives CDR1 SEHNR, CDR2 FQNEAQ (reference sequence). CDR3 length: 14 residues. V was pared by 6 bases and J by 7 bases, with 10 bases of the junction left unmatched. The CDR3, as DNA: TGTGCCAGCAGTCCGGCAGGGGGCGCATCTGGCTACACCTTC. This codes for CASSPAGGASGYTF.

DNA for the CDR3: TGTGCCAGCAGCCCGCCGGACAGGGGACCCAAAAACATTCAGTACTTC. Translating gives CASSPPDRGPKNIQYF. The chain employs TRBV9 and TRBJ2-4; 9 nucleotides match TRBD1. CDR3 length: 16 residues. V lost 4 bases and J lost 2; bases outside the gene matches: 7. Germline CDR1 SGDLS, CDR2 YYNGEE.

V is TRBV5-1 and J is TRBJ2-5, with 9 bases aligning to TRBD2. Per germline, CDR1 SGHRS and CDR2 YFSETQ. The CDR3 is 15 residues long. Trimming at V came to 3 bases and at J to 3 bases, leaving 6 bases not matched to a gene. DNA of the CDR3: TGCGCCAGCAGCTGGCAACTAGCGGGTGAAGAGACCCAGTACTTC. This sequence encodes CASSWQLAGEETQYF.

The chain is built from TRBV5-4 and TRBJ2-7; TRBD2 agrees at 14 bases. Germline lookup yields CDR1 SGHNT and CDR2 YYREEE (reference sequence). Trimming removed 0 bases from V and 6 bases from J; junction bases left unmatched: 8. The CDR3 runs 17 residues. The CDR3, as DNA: TGTGCCAGCAGCTTGGGGGGACTAGCGGGAGTCCCCCTCGAGCAGTACTTC. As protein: CASSLGGLAGVPLEQYF.

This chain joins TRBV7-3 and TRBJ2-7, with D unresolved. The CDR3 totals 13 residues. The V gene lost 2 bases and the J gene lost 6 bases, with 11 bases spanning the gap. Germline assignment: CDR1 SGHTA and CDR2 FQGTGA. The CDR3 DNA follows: TGTGCCAGCAGCTTAGGGGTTCAATCCGAGCAGTACTTC. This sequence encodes CASSLGVQSEQYF.

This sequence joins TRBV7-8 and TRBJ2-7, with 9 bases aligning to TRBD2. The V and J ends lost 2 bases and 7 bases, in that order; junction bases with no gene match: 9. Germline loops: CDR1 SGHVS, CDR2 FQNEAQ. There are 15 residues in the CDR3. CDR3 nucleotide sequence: TGTGCCAGCAGCTTAATTGCCCTAGCGGGACATGAGCAGTACTTC. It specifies CASSLIALAGHEQYF. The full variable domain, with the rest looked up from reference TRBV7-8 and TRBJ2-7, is GAGVSQSPRYKVAKRGQDVALRCDPISGHVSLFWYQQALGQGPEFLTYFQNEAQLDKSGLPSDRFFAERPEGSVSTLKIQRTQQEDSAVYLCASSLIALAGHEQYFGPGTRLTVT.

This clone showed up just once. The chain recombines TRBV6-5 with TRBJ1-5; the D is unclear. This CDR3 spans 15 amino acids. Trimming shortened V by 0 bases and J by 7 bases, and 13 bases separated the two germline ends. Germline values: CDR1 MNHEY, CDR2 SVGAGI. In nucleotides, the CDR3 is TGTGCCAGCAGTTACTCGATTAGACAAAACCAGCCCCAGCATTTT. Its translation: CASSYSIRQNQPQHF.

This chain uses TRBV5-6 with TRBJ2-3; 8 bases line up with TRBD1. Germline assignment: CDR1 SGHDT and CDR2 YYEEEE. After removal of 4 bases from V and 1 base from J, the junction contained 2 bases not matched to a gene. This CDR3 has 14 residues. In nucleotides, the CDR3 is TGTGCCAGCAGCCCGACAGGGGGCACAGATACGCAGTATTTT. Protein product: CASSPTGGTDTQYF.

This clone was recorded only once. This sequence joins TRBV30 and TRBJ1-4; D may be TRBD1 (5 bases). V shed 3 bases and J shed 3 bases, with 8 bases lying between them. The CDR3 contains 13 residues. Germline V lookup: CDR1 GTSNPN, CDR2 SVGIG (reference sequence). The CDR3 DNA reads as TGTGCCTGGAGACAGGTTTCTAATGAAAAACTGTTTTTT. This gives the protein CAWRQVSNEKLFF.

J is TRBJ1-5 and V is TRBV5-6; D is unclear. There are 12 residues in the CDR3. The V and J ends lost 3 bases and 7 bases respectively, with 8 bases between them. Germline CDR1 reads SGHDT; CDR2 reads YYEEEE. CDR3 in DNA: TGTGCCAGCAGCTCCTCTTGGCAGCCCCAGCATTTT. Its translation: CASSSSWQPQHF.

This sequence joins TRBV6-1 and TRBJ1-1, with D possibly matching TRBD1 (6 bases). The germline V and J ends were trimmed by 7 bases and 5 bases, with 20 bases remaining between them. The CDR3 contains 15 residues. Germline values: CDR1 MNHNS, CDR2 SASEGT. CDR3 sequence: CASIYAGQRRTEAFF. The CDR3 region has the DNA TGTGCCAGCATCTATGCGGGACAAAGGAGAACTGAAGCTTTCTTT.

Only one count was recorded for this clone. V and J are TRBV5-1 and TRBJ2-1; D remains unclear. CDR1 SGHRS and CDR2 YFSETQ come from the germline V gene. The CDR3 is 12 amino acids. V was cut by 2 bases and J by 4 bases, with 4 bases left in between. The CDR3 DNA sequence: TGCGCCAGCAGCTTACAGTACAATGAGCAGTTCTTC. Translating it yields CASSLQYNEQFF.

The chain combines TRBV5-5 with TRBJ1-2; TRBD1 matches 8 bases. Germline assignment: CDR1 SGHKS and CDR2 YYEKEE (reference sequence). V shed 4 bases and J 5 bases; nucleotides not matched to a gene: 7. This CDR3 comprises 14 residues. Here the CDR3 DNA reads TGTGCCAGCAGCCTCGACTGGACAGGGTATGGCTACACCTTC. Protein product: CASSLDWTGYGYTF.

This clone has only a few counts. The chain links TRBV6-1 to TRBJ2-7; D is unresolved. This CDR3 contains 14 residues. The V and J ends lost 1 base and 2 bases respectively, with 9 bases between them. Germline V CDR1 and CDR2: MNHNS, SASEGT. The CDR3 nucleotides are TGTGCCAGCAGTGAAGAGGCCCCGACCTACGAGCAGTACTTC. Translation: CASSEEAPTYEQYF.

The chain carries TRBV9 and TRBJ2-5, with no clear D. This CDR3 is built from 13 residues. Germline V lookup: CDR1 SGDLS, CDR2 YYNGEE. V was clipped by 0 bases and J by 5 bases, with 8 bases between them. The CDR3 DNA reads TGTGCCAGCAGCGTAGGAGTAGGGGAGACCCAGTACTTC. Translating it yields CASSVGVGETQYF. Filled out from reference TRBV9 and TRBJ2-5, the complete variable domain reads DSGVTQTPKHLITATGQRVTLRCSPRSGDLSVYWYQQSLDQGLQFLIQYYNGEERAKGNILERFSAQQFPDLHSELNLSSLELGDSALYFCASSVGVGETQYFGPGTRLLVL.

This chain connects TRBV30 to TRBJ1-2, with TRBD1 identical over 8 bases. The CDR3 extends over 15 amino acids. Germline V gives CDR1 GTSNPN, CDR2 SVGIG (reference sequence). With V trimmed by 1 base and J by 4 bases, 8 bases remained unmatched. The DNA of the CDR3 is TGTGCCTGGAGTGGGACAGGGTTTCGTCGCTATGGCTACACCTTC. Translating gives CAWSGTGFRRYGYTF.

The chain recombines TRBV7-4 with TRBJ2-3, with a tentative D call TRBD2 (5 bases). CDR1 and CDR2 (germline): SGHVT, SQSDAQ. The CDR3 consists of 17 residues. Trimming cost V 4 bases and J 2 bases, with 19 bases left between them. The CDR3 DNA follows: TGTGCCAGCAGCTCCCTCCATACTAGAGTCAACACAGATACGCAGTATTTT. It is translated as CASSSLHTRVNTDTQYF.

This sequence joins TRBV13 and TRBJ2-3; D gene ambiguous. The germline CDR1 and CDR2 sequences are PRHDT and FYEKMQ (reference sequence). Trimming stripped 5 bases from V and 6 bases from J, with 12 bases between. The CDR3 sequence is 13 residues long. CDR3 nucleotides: TGTGCCAGCAGCCCTTACACCGGGGATACGCAGTATTTT. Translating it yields CASSPYTGDTQYF.

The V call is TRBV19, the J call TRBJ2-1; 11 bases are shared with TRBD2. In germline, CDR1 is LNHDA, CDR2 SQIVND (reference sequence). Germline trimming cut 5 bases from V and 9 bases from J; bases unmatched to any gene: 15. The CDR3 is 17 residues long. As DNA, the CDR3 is TGTGCCAGTAGTCCCCAGGGTAGCGGGAGGGCCCTCGGTGAGCAGTTCTTC. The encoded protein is CASSPQGSGRALGEQFF.

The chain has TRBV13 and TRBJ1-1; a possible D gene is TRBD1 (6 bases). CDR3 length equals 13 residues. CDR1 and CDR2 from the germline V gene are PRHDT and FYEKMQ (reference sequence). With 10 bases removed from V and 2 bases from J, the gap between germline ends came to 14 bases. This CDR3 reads CATKQGHNTEAFF. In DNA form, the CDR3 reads TGTGCCACCAAACAGGGCCATAACACTGAAGCTTTCTTT. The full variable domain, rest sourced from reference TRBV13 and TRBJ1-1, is AAGVIQSPRHLIKEKRETATLKCYPIPRHDTVYWYQQGPGQDPQFLISFYEKMQSDKGSIPDRFSAQQFSDYHSELNMSSLELGDSALYFCATKQGHNTEAFFGQGTRLTVV.